This is a list of T cell receptor beta chains from one sample in a study of identifying expanded T cells in peripheral blood. Clones were sequenced by immunoSEQ multiplex PCR, and TCRdb holds only the in-frame ones, with some missing. The sample includes more than 85,000 clones, approximately 90% of them seen just once. Sequencing was performed on blood. The receptor set was obtained from a person aged 18 to 75 in good health. Both conserved end residues are part of each CDR3. A D gene is named only where the DNA matches it firmly.

TRBD1	TRBV2	CAGGQDIQETQYF
TRBD1	TRBV5-1	CASSLAVGRGHGETQYF
TRBD2	TRBV19	CASSSRRTSGSSNTGELFF
-	TRBV6-5	CASSSWGNSNQPQHF
-	TRBV7-8	CASSLVVRGLFF
-	TRBV11-3	CASSLESGAGELFF
-	TRBV7-3	CASSFRPNTGELFF
-	TRBV7-3	CASSNQGLHTGELFF
-	TRBV28	CASSFGDTQYF
-	TRBV15	CATSRDKGSYNEQFF
-	TRBV19	CASSNGQSTDTQYF
TRBD1	TRBV18	CASSPKSGGVETQYF
TRBD2	TRBV29-1	CSVAKVGGDNEQFF
-	TRBV30	CAWSVGGNSNQPQHF
TRBD1	TRBV28	CASSLLTGELNTF
TRBD1	TRBV6-7	CASSYEVGTGGLYTQYF
-	TRBV15	CATSRDRTGGELFF
-	TRBV10-3	CASGGGLSGNTIYF
-	TRBV30	CAWSPRGGGNQPQHF
-	TRBV5-6	CASSHKGSYEQYF
-	TRBV16	CASSPPGRINEQYF
TRBD1	TRBV2	CASSSGTGERDGYTF
-	TRBV28	CASSLPSGANYGYTF
-	TRBV6-4	CASSTDLNTEAFF
-	TRBV27	CASSGPAEAFF
TRBD1	TRBV19	CASNRGNYGYTF
-	TRBV4-2	CASSLSPTDTQYF
-	TRBV28	CASRRRDTSNQPQHF
TRBD1	TRBV28	CASSFEGANNEKLFF
-	TRBV6-1	CASSEIVRGTTLSYEQYF
TRBD1	TRBV19	CASTSRGQGLVYGYTF
TRBD2	TRBV7-8	CASNTGTSGSGQFF
TRBD2	TRBV6-5	CASSGLAGSGELFF
-	TRBV6-5	CASFDTSNTGELFF
TRBD2	TRBV6-5	CASSYLPSGRETQYF
TRBD2	TRBV5-1	CASSLMAGGRYEQYF
-	TRBV7-8	CASSSGVATPEAFF
-	TRBV6-5	CASKEGGGTEAFF
-	TRBV2	CASSIRRSNTEAFF
-	TRBV7-9	CASSLARATGELFF
-	TRBV6-1	CASSAPRLVYEQYF
-	TRBV7-3	CASSLGVSSYNEQFF
TRBD2	TRBV6-6	CAVLAGGTDTQYF
TRBD2	TRBV4-2	CASSQEAPSGYNEQFF
TRBD1	TRBV6-6	CASRDTDRGRDQPQHF
-	TRBV28	CASSLRQLPAYEQYF
TRBD1	TRBV19	CASSTTGGQNSNQPQHF
-	TRBV2	CASSEPFSGNTIYF
-	TRBV19	CASSRPRRDTGELFF
-	TRBV7-3	CASSTTGQAFF
TRBD1	TRBV29-1	CSVAPGQPTNYGYTF
-	TRBV11-2	CASSLVFGSGAFF
-	TRBV6-5	CASSRNPGANVLTF
-	TRBV5-1	CASSLSQGTGIQYF
-	TRBV10-1	CASSDWASGNEQFF